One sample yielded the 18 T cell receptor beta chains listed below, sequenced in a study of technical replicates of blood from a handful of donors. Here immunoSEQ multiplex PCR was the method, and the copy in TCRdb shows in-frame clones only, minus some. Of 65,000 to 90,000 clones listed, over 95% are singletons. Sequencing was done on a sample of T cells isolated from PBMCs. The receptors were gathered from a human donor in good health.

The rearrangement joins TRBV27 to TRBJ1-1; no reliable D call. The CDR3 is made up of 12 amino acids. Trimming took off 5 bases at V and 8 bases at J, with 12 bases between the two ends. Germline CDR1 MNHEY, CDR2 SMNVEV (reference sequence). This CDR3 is CASSKTGVEAFF. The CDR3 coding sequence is TGTGCCAGCAGTAAAACCGGGGTAGAAGCTTTCTTT.

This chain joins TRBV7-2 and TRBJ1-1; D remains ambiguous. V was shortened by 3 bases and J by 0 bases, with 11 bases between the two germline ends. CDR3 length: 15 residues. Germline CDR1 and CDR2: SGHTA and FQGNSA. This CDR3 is CASSFGEIMNTEAFF. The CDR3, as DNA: TGTGCCAGCAGCTTCGGAGAGATCATGAACACTGAAGCTTTCTTT.

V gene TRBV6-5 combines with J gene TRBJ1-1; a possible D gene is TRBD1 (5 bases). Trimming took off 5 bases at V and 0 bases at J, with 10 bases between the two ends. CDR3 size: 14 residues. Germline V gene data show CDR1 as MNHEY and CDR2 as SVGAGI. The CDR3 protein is CASSQPGLNTEAFF. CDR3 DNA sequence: TGTGCCAGCAGTCAACCAGGGTTGAACACTGAAGCTTTCTTT.

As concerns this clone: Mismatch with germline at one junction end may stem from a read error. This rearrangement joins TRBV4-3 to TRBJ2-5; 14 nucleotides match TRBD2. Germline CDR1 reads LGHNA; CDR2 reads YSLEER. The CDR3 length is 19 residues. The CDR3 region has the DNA TGCGCCAGCAGTGACTCAACGGGACTAGCGGGAGCACCTCAAGGGACCCAGTACTTC. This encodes CASSDSTGLAGAPQGTQYF.

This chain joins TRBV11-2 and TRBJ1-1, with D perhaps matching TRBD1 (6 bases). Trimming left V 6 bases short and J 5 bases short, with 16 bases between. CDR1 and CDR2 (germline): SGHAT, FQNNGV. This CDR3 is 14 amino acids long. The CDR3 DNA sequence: TGTGCCAGCAGTCTCCAGGGGCAGGCAACTGAAGCTTTCTTT. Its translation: CASSLQGQATEAFF.

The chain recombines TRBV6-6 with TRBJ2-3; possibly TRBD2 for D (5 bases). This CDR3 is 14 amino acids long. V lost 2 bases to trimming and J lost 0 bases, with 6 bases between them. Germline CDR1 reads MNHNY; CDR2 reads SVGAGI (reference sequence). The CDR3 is CASSYGGSTDTQYF. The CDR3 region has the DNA TGTGCCAGCAGTTACGGCGGGAGCACAGATACGCAGTATTTT.

This CDR3 reads CASSQDPDRIGQPQHF. The CDR3 DNA reads TGCGCCAGCAGCCAAGATCCTGACAGGATCGGACAGCCCCAGCATTTT. The V and J genes are TRBV4-1 and TRBJ1-5, with TRBD1 as a possible D gene (6 bases). Germline CDR1 MGHRA, CDR2 YSYEKL. The CDR3 is 16 amino acids. Trimming removed 0 bases from V and 7 bases from J, with 16 bases in between.

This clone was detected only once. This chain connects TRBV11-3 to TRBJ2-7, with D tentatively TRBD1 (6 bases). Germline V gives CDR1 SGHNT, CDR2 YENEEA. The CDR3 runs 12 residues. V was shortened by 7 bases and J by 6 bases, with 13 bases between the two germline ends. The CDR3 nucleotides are TGTGCCAGCACGTCGAGGGGGTCCGAGCAGTACTTC. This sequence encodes CASTSRGSEQYF.

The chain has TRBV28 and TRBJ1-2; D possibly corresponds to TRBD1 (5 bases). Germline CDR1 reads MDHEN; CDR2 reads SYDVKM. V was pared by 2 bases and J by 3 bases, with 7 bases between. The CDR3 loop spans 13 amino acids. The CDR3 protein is CASSLRGHYGYTF. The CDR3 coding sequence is TGTGCCAGCAGTTTAAGGGGCCACTATGGCTACACCTTC.

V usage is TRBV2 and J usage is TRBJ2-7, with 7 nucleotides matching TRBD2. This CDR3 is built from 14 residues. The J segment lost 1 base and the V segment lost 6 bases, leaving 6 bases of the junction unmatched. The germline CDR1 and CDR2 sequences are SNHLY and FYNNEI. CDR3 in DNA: TGTGCCAGCAGGCGGGAGAGGGGATCCTACGAGCAGTACTTC. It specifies CASRRERGSYEQYF.

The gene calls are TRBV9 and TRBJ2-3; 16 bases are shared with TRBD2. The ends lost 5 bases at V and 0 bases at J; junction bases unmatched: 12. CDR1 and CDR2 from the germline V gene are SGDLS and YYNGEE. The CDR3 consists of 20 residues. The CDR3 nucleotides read TGTGCCAGCAGAGTCAACCCCGGGACTAGCGGGAGGGATAGCACAGATACGCAGTATTTT. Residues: CASRVNPGTSGRDSTDTQYF.

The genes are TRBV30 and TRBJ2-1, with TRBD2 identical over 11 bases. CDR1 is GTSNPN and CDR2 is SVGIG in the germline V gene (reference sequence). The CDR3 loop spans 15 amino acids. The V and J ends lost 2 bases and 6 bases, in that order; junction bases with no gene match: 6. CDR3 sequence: CAWSPPLAGGNEQFF. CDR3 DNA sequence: TGTGCCTGGAGTCCTCCCCTAGCGGGGGGCAATGAGCAGTTCTTC.

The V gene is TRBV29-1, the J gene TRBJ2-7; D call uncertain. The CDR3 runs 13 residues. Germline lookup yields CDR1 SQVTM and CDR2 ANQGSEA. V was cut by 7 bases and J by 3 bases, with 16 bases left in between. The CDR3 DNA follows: TGCAGCGCGTCCGGTGGGCCGATCTACGAGCAGTACTTC. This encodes CSASGGPIYEQYF.

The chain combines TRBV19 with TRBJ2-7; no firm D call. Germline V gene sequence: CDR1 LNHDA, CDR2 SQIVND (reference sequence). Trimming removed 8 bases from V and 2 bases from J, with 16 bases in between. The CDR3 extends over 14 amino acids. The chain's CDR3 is CASPFLSNAYEQYF. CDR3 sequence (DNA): TGTGCCAGTCCTTTCCTTAGCAACGCCTACGAGCAGTACTTC.

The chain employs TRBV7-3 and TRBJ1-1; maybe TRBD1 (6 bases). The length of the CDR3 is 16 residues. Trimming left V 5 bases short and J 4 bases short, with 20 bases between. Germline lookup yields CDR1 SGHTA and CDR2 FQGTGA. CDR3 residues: CASSLSQGPFSTEAFF. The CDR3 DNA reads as TGTGCCAGCAGCCTAAGCCAGGGGCCGTTTAGCACTGAAGCTTTCTTT.

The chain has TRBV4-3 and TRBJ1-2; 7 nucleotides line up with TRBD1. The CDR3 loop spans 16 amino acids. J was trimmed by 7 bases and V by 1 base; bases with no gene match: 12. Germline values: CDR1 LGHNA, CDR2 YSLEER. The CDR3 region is CASSQGETGLGSGYTF. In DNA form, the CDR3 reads TGCGCCAGCAGCCAAGGTGAGACAGGGCTAGGCTCTGGCTACACCTTC.

The CDR3 DNA sequence: TGTGCCAGCAGCCCAGACTTTAGGGGCTACACCTTC. Translation gives CASSPDFRGYTF. This sequence joins TRBV7-3 and TRBJ1-2, with unresolved D. V shed 5 bases and J shed 8 bases, with 12 bases lying between them. The CDR3 is 12 residues long. Looked up from germline, CDR1 is SGHTA and CDR2 is FQGTGA.

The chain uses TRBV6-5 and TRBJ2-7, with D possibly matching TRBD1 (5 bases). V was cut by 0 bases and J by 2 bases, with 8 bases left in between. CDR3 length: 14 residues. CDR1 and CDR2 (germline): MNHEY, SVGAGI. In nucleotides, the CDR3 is TGTGCCAGCAGTTACTCGAAGGACACCTACGAGCAGTACTTC. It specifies CASSYSKDTYEQYF.